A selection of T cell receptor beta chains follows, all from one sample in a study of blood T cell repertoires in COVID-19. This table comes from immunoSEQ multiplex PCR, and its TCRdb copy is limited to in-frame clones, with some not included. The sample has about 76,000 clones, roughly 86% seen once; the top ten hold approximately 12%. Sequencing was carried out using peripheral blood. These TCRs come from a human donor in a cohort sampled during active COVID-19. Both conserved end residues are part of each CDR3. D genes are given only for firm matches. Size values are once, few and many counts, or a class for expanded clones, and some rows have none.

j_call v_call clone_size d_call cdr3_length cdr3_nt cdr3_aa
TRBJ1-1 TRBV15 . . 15 TGTGCCACCAGCAGTATTACAGGGCTAAACACTGAAGCTTTCTTT CATSSITGLNTEAFF
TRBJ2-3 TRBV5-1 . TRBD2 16 TGCGCCAGCAGCTTGGGAGCGGGACTCACCACAGATACGCAGTATTTT CASSLGAGLTTDTQYF
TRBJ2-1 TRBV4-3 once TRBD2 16 TGCGCCAGCAGCCAAGGTTCGGGGGGACCCCTCAATGAGCAGTTCTTC CASSQGSGGPLNEQFF
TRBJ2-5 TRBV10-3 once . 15 TGTGCCATCAGTGATTCCTTCGCGGGGCCGGAGACCCAGTACTTC CAISDSFAGPETQYF
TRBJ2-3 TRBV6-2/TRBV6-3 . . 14 TGTGCCAGCAGTACACTAGCAGGCACAGATACGCAGTATTTT CASSTLAGTDTQYF
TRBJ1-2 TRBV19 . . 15 TGTGCCAGTAGTATAGGGGCCACCTCTAACTATGGCTACACCTTC CASSIGATSNYGYTF
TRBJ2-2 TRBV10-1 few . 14 TGCGCCAGCACCCACAGGGTGAACACCGGGGAGCTGTTTTTT CASTHRVNTGELFF
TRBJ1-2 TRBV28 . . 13 TGTGCCAGCAGTTTCCCAGGGTTCAAAGGCTATACCTTC CASSFPGFKGYTF
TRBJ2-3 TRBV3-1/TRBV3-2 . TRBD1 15 TGTGCCAGCAGCCAAGCCGGGACAGGAGGAGATACGCAGTATTTT CASSQAGTGGDTQYF
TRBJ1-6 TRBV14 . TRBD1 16 TGTGCCAGCAGCCAAACAGGGGCCTCCTATAATTCACCCCTCCACTTT CASSQTGASYNSPLHF
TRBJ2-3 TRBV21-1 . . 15 TGTGCCAGCAGCACCGCTAGCGGTAGCACAGATACGCAGTATTTT CASSTASGSTDTQYF
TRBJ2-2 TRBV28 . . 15 TGTGCCAGCAGTTTGAGGCCAGGGGACACCGGGGAGCTGTTTTTT CASSLRPGDTGELFF
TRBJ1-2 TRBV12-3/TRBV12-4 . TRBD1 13 TGTGCCAGCAGTTTTCGAGGGGGCCAGGGCTACACCTTC CASSFRGGQGYTF
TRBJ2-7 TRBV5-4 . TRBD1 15 TGTGCCAGCAGCTTGGAGCGACAGGGTGGGTACGAGCAGTACTTC CASSLERQGGYEQYF
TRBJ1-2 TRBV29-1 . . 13 TGCAGCGTTATAATGCAGGGAAGCTATGGCTACACCTTC CSVIMQGSYGYTF
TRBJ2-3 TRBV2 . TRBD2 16 TGTGCCACCCGGCGACTAGCGGGGAGGCATGGAGATACGCAGTATTTT CATRRLAGRHGDTQYF
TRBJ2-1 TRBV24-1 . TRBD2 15 TGTGCCACCAGTGGCGCGGGGGGCCCTTACAATGAGCAGTTCTTC CATSGAGGPYNEQFF
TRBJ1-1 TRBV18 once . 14 TGTGCCAGCTCACCAACAGAGATGAACACTGAAGCTTTCTTT CASSPTEMNTEAFF
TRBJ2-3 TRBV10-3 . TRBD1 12 TGTGCCACCGGACAGGGTGATGGTACGCAGTATTTT CATGQGDGTQYF
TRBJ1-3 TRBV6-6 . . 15 TGTGCCAGCAGTTACACCCCCACGGGGGGAAACACCATATATTTT CASSYTPTGGNTIYF
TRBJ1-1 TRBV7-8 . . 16 TGTGCCAGCATTCGGGGGGCCCAGGGAGGCGGCACTGAAGCTTTCTTT CASIRGAQGGGTEAFF
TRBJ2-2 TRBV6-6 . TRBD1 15 TGTGCCAGCAGTCAAGACAGGGCCCCCACCGGGGAGCTGTTTTTT CASSQDRAPTGELFF
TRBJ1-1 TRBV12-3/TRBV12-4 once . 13 TGTGCCAGCAGTTTACAATCCAACACTGAAGCTTTCTTT CASSLQSNTEAFF
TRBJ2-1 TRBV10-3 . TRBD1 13 TGTGCCATCGCCGGGACAGGGGGCAATGAGCAGTTCTTC CAIAGTGGNEQFF
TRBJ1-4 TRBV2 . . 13 TGTGCCAGCAGCGCAAACAAGAATGAAAAACTGTTTTTT CASSANKNEKLFF
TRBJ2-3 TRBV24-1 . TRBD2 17 TGTGCCACCAGTGATTTGCCGGTAGCGGGGAGGACAGATACGCAGTATTTT CATSDLPVAGRTDTQYF
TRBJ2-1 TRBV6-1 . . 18 TGTGCCAGCAGTGAATACCACTTGGGAGCAACCGGTAACAATGAGCAGTTCTTC CASSEYHLGATGNNEQFF
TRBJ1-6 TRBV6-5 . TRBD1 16 TGTGCCAGCAGTTCAGTACAGGGGTTTCCCCATTCACCCCTCCACTTT CASSSVQGFPHSPLHF
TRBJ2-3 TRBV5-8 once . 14 TGTGCCAGCAGCTTGGGTCTCCCCACAGATACGCAGTATTTT CASSLGLPTDTQYF
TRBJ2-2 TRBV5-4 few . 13 TGTGCCAGCAGCTCAAGTTACGGCGGGGAGCTGTTTTTT CASSSSYGGELFF
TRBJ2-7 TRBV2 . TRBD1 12 TGTGCCAGCAGGGGACAGGGGGGCGAGCAGTACTTC CASRGQGGEQYF
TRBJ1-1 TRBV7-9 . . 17 TGTGCCAGCAGCGGCCTCGGACTCTTAGGGATGAACACTGAAGCTTTCTTT CASSGLGLLGMNTEAFF
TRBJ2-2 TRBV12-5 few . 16 TGTGCTAGTGGTTTGGGGCAGGGTTGGAACACCGGGGAGCTGTTTTTT CASGLGQGWNTGELFF
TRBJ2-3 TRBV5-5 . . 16 TGTGCCAGCAGCTTGAGGGGGGGGGACCCCACAGATACGCAGTATTTT CASSLRGGDPTDTQYF
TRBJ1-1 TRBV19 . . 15 TGTGCCAGTACCCCACGTAACTACCCGAACACTGAAGCTTTCTTT CASTPRNYPNTEAFF
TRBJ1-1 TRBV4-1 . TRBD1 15 TGCGCCAGCAGCCAAGACCCAGGGGGTGTGACTGAAGCTTTCTTT CASSQDPGGVTEAFF
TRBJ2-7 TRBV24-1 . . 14 TGTGCCACCATTGAAGGAACAGGGACCTACGAGCAGTACTTC CATIEGTGTYEQYF
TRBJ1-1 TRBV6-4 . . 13 TGTGCCAGCAGTGAGGGAGAAAACACTGAAGCTTTCTTT CASSEGENTEAFF
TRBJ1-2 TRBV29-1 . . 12 TGCAGCGTTGACGGGACTAACTATGGCTACACCTTC CSVDGTNYGYTF
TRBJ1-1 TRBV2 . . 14 TGTGCCAGCAGTGAAAGCGGCTCACGGGCTGAAGCTTTCTTT CASSESGSRAEAFF
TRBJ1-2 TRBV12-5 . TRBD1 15 TGTGCTAGTGGACCCCTCCGGGCCAGGGGGCTTGGCTACACCTTC CASGPLRARGLGYTF
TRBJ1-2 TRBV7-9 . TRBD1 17 TGTGCCAGCAGCCTGCCTAGCCGGGACAGGCTATCGCATGGCTACACCTTC CASSLPSRDRLSHGYTF
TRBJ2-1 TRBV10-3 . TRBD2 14 TGTGCCATCGGGTCTAGCGGGGGAAGCAATGAGCAGTTCTTC CAIGSSGGSNEQFF
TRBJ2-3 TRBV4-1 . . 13 TGCGCCAGCAGCCCACGTGAGGGAGATACGCAGTATTTT CASSPREGDTQYF
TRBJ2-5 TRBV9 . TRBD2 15 TGTGCCAGCAGCGTTGTGGGGGGGACCGGAGAGACCCAGTACTTC CASSVVGGTGETQYF
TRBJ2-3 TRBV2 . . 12 TGTGCCAGCAAAGGGGATTTCGATACGCAGTATTTT CASKGDFDTQYF
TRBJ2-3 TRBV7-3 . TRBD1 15 TGTGCCAGCAGCTCAGACAGGGGGAGCACAGATACGCAGTATTTT CASSSDRGSTDTQYF
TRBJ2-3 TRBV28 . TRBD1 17 TGTGCCAGCCCACCGACAAAGATGACAGGGCCCACAGATACGCAGTATTTT CASPPTKMTGPTDTQYF
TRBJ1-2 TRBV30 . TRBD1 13 TGTGCCTGGAGCAGGGGGCTGAAGGATGGCTACACCTTC CAWSRGLKDGYTF
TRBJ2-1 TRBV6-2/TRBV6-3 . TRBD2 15 TGTGCCAGCAGTTTCTCGGCTAGCGGGGTGGGTGAGCAGTTCTTC CASSFSASGVGEQFF
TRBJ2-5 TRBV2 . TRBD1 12 TGTGCCAGCAGAGACAGGGGGGAGACCCAGTACTTC CASRDRGETQYF
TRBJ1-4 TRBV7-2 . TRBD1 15 TGTGCCAGCAGCCTAAGCGGGACAGGGAACGAAAAACTGTTTTTT CASSLSGTGNEKLFF